This T cell receptor beta chain was recorded in a study of response to subunit inactivated influenza vaccine. One entry per CDR3 protein, called by TCRdb with MiXCR from the RT-PCR reads. The repertoire holds roughly 620,000 distinct CDR3 sequences, with roughly 10% as singletons. Trimming stripped 3 bases from V and 0 bases from J, with 12 bases between. CDR1 LGHNA and CDR2 YSLEER come from the germline V gene. The CDR3 totals 15 residues. The data also belong to a second study, concerning T cells expressing NK-cell markers. That study adds: Making the TCR beta cDNA relied on 5'RACE template switching with UMIs.

The sequence derives from a man aged 50 or older who received an inactivated influenza vaccine. The starting material was PBMCs from blood, obtained on the day of vaccination. V is TRBV4-3 and J is TRBJ2-7; possibly TRBD1 or TRBD2 for D (5 bases each). The DNA of the CDR3 is TGCGCCAGCAGCCAGCGGTCGAGGGGCTCCTACGAGCAGTACTTC. It yields the protein CASSQRSRGSYEQYF.